This T cell receptor beta chain comes out of a study of blood T cells in healthy people across ages. The use of a sample-barcoded 5' primer and a J-beta primer mix characterized a second PCR of about 7 to 12 cycles. TCRdb passed the 5' RACE reads through MiXCR, listing each CDR3 protein once. Of 1.5 million to 1.8 million distinct CDR3 sequences in the sample, approximately 42% were seen once. Regarding the study as a whole: There was no known CMV status for donors, so expanded clonotype changes were possibly confounded. Naive and antigen-experienced cells were not separated, limiting conclusive comparison.

Of note for this clonotype: The target antigen is unknown.

Healthy Caucasian individuals from Russia aged about 6 to 95 served as donors. In germline, CDR1 is LGHNA, CDR2 YNFKEQ. V lost 1 base and J lost 11; bases outside the gene matches: 12. The CDR3 loop spans 15 amino acids. The TCR sequence derives from a woman under 30 in good health. This chain uses TRBV4-2 with TRBJ2-5; 8 nucleotides line up with TRBD2. Sequenced: blood. The CDR3 DNA reads TGTGCCAGCAGCCAAGGTGGGACTAGGGGAGTTGAGCAGTACTTC. This gives the protein CASSQGGTRGVEQYF.